A single sample gave rise to the 10 T cell receptor beta chains below, sequenced in a study of response to subunit inactivated influenza vaccine. TCRdb itself ran the RT-PCR reads through MiXCR, one entry per CDR3 protein. The sample carries under 550,000 distinct CDR3 sequences, about 7.2% recorded once. Sequencing was performed on PBMCs from blood, taken less than 30 months after vaccination. The receptors were gathered from a man between 50 and 75 years old who received an inactivated influenza vaccine.

At least ten counts were recorded for this clonotype. The rearrangement links TRBV15 to TRBJ2-6; maybe TRBD1 (5 bases). Trimming left V 5 bases short and J 4 bases short, with 12 bases between. The germline gives CDR1 LNHNV, CDR2 YYDKDF (reference sequence). The CDR3 loop spans 15 amino acids. CDR3 sequence reads: CATSSRTTGANVLTF. The CDR3 DNA reads TGTGCCACCAGCTCCCGGACAACCGGGGCCAACGTCCTGACTTTC.

This clonotype occurred many times. This chain joins TRBV29-1 and TRBJ2-1, with 10 bases fitting TRBD2. The ends lost 0 bases at V and 5 bases at J; junction bases unmatched: 10. Germline-derived CDR1 and CDR2 are SQVTM and ANQGSEA. The CDR3 spans 17 residues. CDR3 in DNA: TGCAGCGTTGAAGAATTAACTAGCGGGGAGGGGCACAATGAGCAGTTCTTC. Translating gives CSVEELTSGEGHNEQFF.

This clonotype was counted many times. The gene calls are TRBV10-2 and TRBJ2-5; 13 bases are a match to TRBD2. V was clipped by 4 bases and J by 4 bases; unmatched bases: 3. This CDR3 has 15 residues. Germline V CDR1 and CDR2: WSHSY, SAAADI. CDR3 loop: CASSAGLAGAETQYF. DNA of the CDR3: TGCGCCAGCAGTGCAGGACTAGCGGGAGCAGAGACCCAGTACTTC.

The chain's CDR3 is CASSLKFSNSPLHF. CDR3 in DNA: TGTGCCAGTAGCCTTAAATTTTCGAATTCACCCCTCCACTTT. V and J are TRBV25-1 and TRBJ1-6; no clear D. The CDR3 length is 14 residues. V lost 9 bases, J lost 7 bases, and 16 bases lay in between. Germline CDR1 is MGHDK and CDR2 is SYGVNS.

This clonotype was observed a few times. The V call is TRBV6-2 or TRBV6-3, the J call TRBJ2-1; 7 bases align to TRBD2. Germline V CDR1 and CDR2: MNHEY, SVGEGT. The CDR3 is 15 amino acids. The V segment lost 6 bases and the J segment 2 bases; nucleotides outside the gene matches: 7. The CDR3 region is CASSRGRGAYNEQFF. The CDR3 DNA follows: TGTGCCAGCAGCCGGGGTCGGGGGGCCTACAATGAGCAGTTCTTC.

This clonotype was picked up many times. The chain joins TRBV4-3 to TRBJ2-7, with 7 bases that match TRBD2. Germline CDR1 LGHNA, CDR2 YSLEER. The V and J ends lost 0 bases and 6 bases, in that order; junction bases with no gene match: 8. This CDR3 has 15 amino acids. CDR3 nucleotide sequence: TGCGCCAGCAGCCAAGACTATATGGCTAGCGGCGAGCAGTACTTC. Residues: CASSQDYMASGEQYF.

This clonotype has only a few counts. The chain joins TRBV12-3 or TRBV12-4 to TRBJ2-6; no definite D call. V was cut by 7 bases and J by 2 bases, with 12 bases left in between. The CDR3 consists of 15 residues. The CDR3 spells CASTPEVAGANVLTF. CDR3 nucleotides: TGTGCCAGCACCCCGGAAGTGGCTGGGGCCAACGTCCTGACTTTC.

This clonotype has a count of ten or more. This chain joins TRBV7-9 and TRBJ2-1, with 8 bases that match TRBD2. V dropped 4 bases and J dropped 3; count of bases not matched to a gene: 8. In germline, CDR1 is SEHNR, CDR2 FQNEAQ (reference sequence). CDR3 length: 16 residues. This CDR3 reads CASSSSGGSYYNEQFF. The CDR3 nucleotides are TGTGCCAGCAGCTCCAGCGGGGGTTCATACTACAATGAGCAGTTCTTC.

V gene TRBV20-1 combines with J gene TRBJ1-2; D call uncertain. There are 13 residues in the CDR3. The germline V and J ends were trimmed by 6 bases and 7 bases, with 18 bases remaining between them. Per the germline V gene, CDR1 is DFQATT and CDR2 is SNEGSKA (reference sequence). DNA for the CDR3: TGCAGTGCCACGGGATCCACACCTGGTGGCTACACCTTC. The encoded protein is CSATGSTPGGYTF.

This clonotype occurred a few times. The chain couples TRBV6-1 to TRBJ2-7; TRBD1 matches at 12 bases. The CDR3 contains 15 residues. J lost 5 bases, V lost 5 bases, and 7 bases had no gene match. Germline CDR1 reads MNHNS; CDR2 reads SASEGT. The chain's CDR3 is CASSPGTGGFDEQYF. The CDR3 DNA sequence: TGTGCCAGCAGTCCCGGGACAGGGGGCTTCGACGAGCAGTACTTC.